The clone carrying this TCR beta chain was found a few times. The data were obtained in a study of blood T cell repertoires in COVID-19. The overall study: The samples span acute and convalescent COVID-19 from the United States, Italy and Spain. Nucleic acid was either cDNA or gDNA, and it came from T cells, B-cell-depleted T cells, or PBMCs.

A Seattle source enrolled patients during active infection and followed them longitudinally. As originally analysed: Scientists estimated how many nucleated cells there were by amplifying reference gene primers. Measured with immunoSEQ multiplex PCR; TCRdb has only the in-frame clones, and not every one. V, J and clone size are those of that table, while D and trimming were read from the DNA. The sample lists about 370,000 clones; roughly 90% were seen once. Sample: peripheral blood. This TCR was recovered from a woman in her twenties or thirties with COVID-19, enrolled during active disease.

The CDR3 DNA reads TGTGCCAGCAGCTCTGACAGGGACTACAATGAGCAGTTCTTC. Protein: CASSSDRDYNEQFF. The genes are TRBV5-6 and TRBJ2-1; 7 nucleotides line up with TRBD1. V lost 3 bases, J lost 3 bases, and 3 bases stayed unmatched. In germline, CDR1 is SGHDT, CDR2 YYEEEE. The CDR3 runs to 14 residues.